This TCR beta chain was identified in a study of post-analysis software for immune sequencing data. The wider study: Disease trajectories encompassed relapsing-remitting, secondary progressive and progressive-relapsing multiple sclerosis. Broader study findings: When patients were compared with controls, five TRBV segments were more frequent, TRBV5-6, TRBV5-1 and TRBV20-1 among them. Relative to controls, patients with multiple sclerosis showed significantly lower normalized Chao1 diversity.

Carried by the TCR beta cDNA libraries were unique molecular identifiers. TCRdb passed the PCR reads through MiXCR, listing each CDR3 protein once. The table includes around 440,000 distinct CDR3 sequences, approximately 46% detected once. Germline V lookup: CDR1 SGHRS, CDR2 YFSETQ. The V and J ends lost 0 bases and 4 bases respectively, with 7 bases between them. The CDR3 totals 14 residues. Comments on this clonotype: Antigen specificity is unknown.

The TCR sequence derives from a girl aged 10 to 17 with multiple sclerosis. What was sequenced was blood. J is TRBJ1-4 and V is TRBV5-1; D not resolved. The CDR3 nucleotides read TGCGCCAGCAGCTTGGAGGATTTTAATGAAAAACTGTTTTTT. As protein: CASSLEDFNEKLFF.